The 10 T cell receptor beta chains below all came from one sample that was sequenced in a study of T-cell reconstitution after alpha-beta-depleted transplantation in children (dated by TCRdb to between 2015 and 2016). The treatment or condition label, as the study defines it: allogeneic hematopoietic cell transplantation with graft depleted of TCRalphabeta T cells and CD19 B cells. The library came from PCR. TCRdb names Illumina HiSeq 2500 as the instrument used. TCR library preparation used molecular barcoding, with unique molecular identifiers applied to normalize quantification of the TCRbeta repertoire. TCRdb trimmed the raw reads at Q25, called clones with MiXCR and kept productive beta chains. Identical CDR3 proteins give one entry, which carries the most common genes and DNA. For this sample there are 500,000 to 750,000 distinct CDR3 sequences; over 10% appear just once. The leading ten clones occupy 2.2% of the sample.

This sample comprised PBMCs, mostly from graft donor cells, obtained 360 days after TCRalphabeta/CD19-depleted stem cell transplant. These receptors were collected from a male patient between 10 and 17 years old who had a stem cell transplant for acute myeloid leukemia, so the T cells may come from the graft donor.

The V gene is TRBV20-1, the J gene TRBJ2-4, with D hard to call. CDR1 and CDR2 from the germline V gene are DFQATT and SNEGSKA (reference sequence). V lost 0 bases and J lost 3, with 15 bases in between. This CDR3 spans 16 amino acids. The chain's CDR3 is CSARDSTGRIKNIQYF. The CDR3 DNA reads TGCAGTGCTAGAGATAGTACTGGACGGATCAAAAACATTCAGTACTTC.

This chain uses TRBV11-1 with TRBJ2-5; weak D call: TRBD1 (5 bases). V lost 5 bases and J lost 2, with 18 bases in between. CDR1 is SGHAT, CDR2 FQDESV, per germline (reference sequence). CDR3 size: 16 residues. The CDR3 is CASSPRAASVQETQYF. As DNA, the CDR3 is TGTGCCAGCAGCCCCAGGGCGGCTAGTGTACAAGAGACCCAGTACTTC. Supplemented by reference TRBV11-1 and TRBJ2-5, the full variable domain reads EAEVAQSPRYKITEKSQAVAFWCDPISGHATLYWYRQILGQGPELLVQFQDESVVDDSQLPKDRFSAERLKGVDSTLKIQPAELGDSAMYLCASSPRAASVQETQYFGPGTRLLVL.

This clonotype has more than one count but fewer than ten. The chain carries TRBV30 and TRBJ2-7; D uncertain. There are 10 residues in the CDR3. CDR1 GTSNPN and CDR2 SVGIG come from the germline V gene (reference sequence). Deletions cut 4 bases from V and 7 bases from J, with 8 bases between. The CDR3 spells CAWTRREQYF. CDR3 in DNA: TGTGCCTGGACCCGCCGGGAGCAGTACTTC.

This clonotype appeared a few times. This rearrangement joins TRBV7-3 to TRBJ2-1, with 11 bases fitting TRBD2. The V gene end was trimmed by 5 bases and the J gene end by 5 bases; junction bases not matched to a gene: 14. This CDR3 has 18 residues. In germline, CDR1 is SGHTA, CDR2 FQGTGA. The CDR3 DNA reads as TGTGCCAGCAGCCTTGGAGTAGCGGGAGGGCCCGCGGACAATGAGCAGTTCTTC. Residues: CASSLGVAGGPADNEQFF. The whole variable domain, remainder taken from reference TRBV7-3 and TRBJ2-1, is GAGVSQTPSNKVTEKGKYVELRCDPISGHTALYWYRQSLGQGPEFLIYFQGTGAADDSGLPNDRFFAVRPEGSVSTLKIQRTERGDSAVYLCASSLGVAGGPADNEQFFGPGTRLTVL.

The chain has TRBV12-3 or TRBV12-4 and TRBJ2-1, with TRBD2 matching over 7 bases. This CDR3 is 13 amino acids long. V was pared by 4 bases and J by 8 bases, with 5 bases of the junction left unmatched. CDR3 nucleotide sequence: TGTGCCAGCAGTTCGACTAGCAAGCATGAGCAGTTCTTC. This encodes CASSSTSKHEQFF.

This clonotype was seen a few times. The chain employs TRBV19 and TRBJ2-7, with a possible D match to TRBD1 (6 bases). Germline CDR1 and CDR2: LNHDA and SQIVND (reference sequence). This CDR3 region has 13 residues. Between the trimmed V and J ends, which lost 7 bases and 4 bases, there was a span of 14 bases. The CDR3 nucleotides are TGTGCCAGTAATTCGGGACACACTTACGAGCAGTACTTC. Translating gives CASNSGHTYEQYF.

V and J are TRBV18 and TRBJ2-4, with 9 nucleotides matching TRBD1. This CDR3 has 16 residues. Germline V gives CDR1 KGHSH, CDR2 LQKENI. With V trimmed by 3 bases and J by 6 bases, 9 bases remained unmatched. The CDR3 loop reads CASSPGQTGGRNIQYF. CDR3 in DNA: TGTGCCAGCTCACCTGGTCAAACAGGGGGCAGAAACATTCAGTACTTC.

This clonotype was observed many times. This chain uses TRBV10-3 with TRBJ2-5; D may match TRBD1 or TRBD2 (5 bases each). V dropped 6 bases and J dropped 4 bases, with 12 bases sitting between them. From germline, CDR1 is ENHRY and CDR2 SYGVKD. CDR3 length equals 13 residues. Written as DNA, the CDR3 is TGTGCCATCAGCGGGACGAACGGAGAGACCCAGTACTTC. Translation: CAISGTNGETQYF.

Written as DNA, the CDR3 is TGTGCCAGCAGTTACTCTCAGGGGACGGAGACCCAGTACTTC. Its protein product is CASSYSQGTETQYF. The chain employs TRBV6-5 and TRBJ2-5; possible D gene TRBD1, 6 bases. This CDR3 has 14 amino acids. Deletions cut 0 bases from V and 5 bases from J, with 10 bases between. CDR1 and CDR2 from the germline V gene are MNHEY and SVGAGI.

V and J are TRBV14 and TRBJ2-7; D possibly corresponds to TRBD2 (6 bases). V lost 3 bases and J lost 1, with 13 bases in between. Germline assignment: CDR1 SGHDN and CDR2 FVKESK. CDR3 length equals 15 residues. This CDR3 reads CASSHWRDQSYEQYF. In DNA form, the CDR3 reads TGTGCCAGCAGCCATTGGCGGGACCAATCCTACGAGCAGTACTTC.